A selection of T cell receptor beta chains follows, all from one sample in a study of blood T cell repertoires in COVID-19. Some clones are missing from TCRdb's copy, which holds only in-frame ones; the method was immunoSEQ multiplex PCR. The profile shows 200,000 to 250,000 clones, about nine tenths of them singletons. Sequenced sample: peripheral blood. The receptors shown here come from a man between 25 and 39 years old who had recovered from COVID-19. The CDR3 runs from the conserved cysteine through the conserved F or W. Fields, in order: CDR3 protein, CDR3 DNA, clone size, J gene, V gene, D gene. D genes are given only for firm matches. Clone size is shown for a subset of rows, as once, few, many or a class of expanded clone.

CDR3 protein: CASSLAVPKETQYF
CDR3 DNA: TGCGCCAGCAGCCTCGCCGTCCCTAAAGAGACCCAGTACTTC
clone size: -
J gene: TRBJ2-5
V gene: TRBV4-3
D gene: -

CDR3 protein: CASSKGLRQGCNQPQHF
CDR3 DNA: TGTGCCAGCAGCAAAGGGCTGCGACAGGGCTGCAATCAGCCCCAGCATTTT
clone size: -
J gene: TRBJ1-5
V gene: TRBV21-1
D gene: -

CDR3 protein: CASSIEGTGGKAFF
CDR3 DNA: TGTGCCAGTAGTATAGAGGGGACAGGGGGCAAAGCTTTCTTT
clone size: -
J gene: TRBJ1-1
V gene: TRBV19
D gene: TRBD1

CDR3 protein: CAWSVLGGWDEKLFF
CDR3 DNA: TGTGCCTGGAGTGTATTGGGAGGGTGGGATGAAAAACTGTTTTTT
clone size: -
J gene: TRBJ1-4
V gene: TRBV30
D gene: -

CDR3 protein: CASSSRRGGIQYF
CDR3 DNA: TGTGCCAGCAGTTCCCGGAGGGGGGGCATTCAGTACTTC
clone size: -
J gene: TRBJ2-4
V gene: TRBV28
D gene: -

CDR3 protein: CASSLALGPGTYGYTF
CDR3 DNA: TGCGCCAGCAGCTTGGCCTTGGGCCCTGGCACTTATGGCTACACCTTC
clone size: -
J gene: TRBJ1-2
V gene: TRBV5-1
D gene: -

CDR3 protein: CASSESTDSVSPLHF
CDR3 DNA: TGCGCCAGCAGTGAGTCGACGGACAGTGTCTCTCCCCTCCACTTT
clone size: few
J gene: TRBJ1-6
V gene: TRBV10-1
D gene: -

CDR3 protein: CASSTHYTDTQYF
CDR3 DNA: TGCGCCAGCAGCACCCACTACACAGATACGCAGTATTTT
clone size: few
J gene: TRBJ2-3
V gene: TRBV5-1
D gene: -

CDR3 protein: CASSMHRGAEKLFF
CDR3 DNA: TGTGCCAGCAGTATGCACAGGGGGGCTGAAAAACTGTTTTTT
clone size: -
J gene: TRBJ1-4
V gene: TRBV27
D gene: TRBD1

CDR3 protein: CASSTRTGAYEQYF
CDR3 DNA: TGTGCCAGTAGTACCCGGACAGGGGCCTACGAGCAGTACTTC
clone size: -
J gene: TRBJ2-7
V gene: TRBV19
D gene: TRBD1

CDR3 protein: CASRYPGTGASLGGYTF
CDR3 DNA: TGTGCCAGCAGATACCCCGGGACAGGGGCGTCGTTAGGAGGCTACACCTTC
clone size: -
J gene: TRBJ1-2
V gene: TRBV4-2
D gene: TRBD1

CDR3 protein: CASSFGTRNTEAFF
CDR3 DNA: TGTGCCAGCAGTTTTGGTACAAGGAACACTGAAGCTTTCTTT
clone size: few
J gene: TRBJ1-1
V gene: TRBV27
D gene: -

CDR3 protein: CAISYGTGVVEQYF
CDR3 DNA: TGTGCCATCAGTTACGGGACAGGGGTCGTCGAGCAGTACTTC
clone size: -
J gene: TRBJ2-7
V gene: TRBV10-3
D gene: TRBD1

CDR3 protein: CASRVGGNTIYF
CDR3 DNA: TGTGCCAGCAGGGTGGGCGGAAACACCATATATTTT
clone size: -
J gene: TRBJ1-3
V gene: TRBV7-9
D gene: -

CDR3 protein: CASSRLAGYNEQFF
CDR3 DNA: TGTGCCAGCAGCCGACTAGCGGGGTACAATGAGCAGTTCTTC
clone size: -
J gene: TRBJ2-1
V gene: TRBV5-6
D gene: TRBD2

CDR3 protein: CASSPGESVNYGYTF
CDR3 DNA: TGTGCCAGCTCACCAGGAGAGTCCGTCAACTATGGCTACACCTTC
clone size: -
J gene: TRBJ1-2
V gene: TRBV18
D gene: -

CDR3 protein: CASSRTGSGNTIYF
CDR3 DNA: TGTGCCAGCAGCAGGACAGGGTCAGGAAACACCATATATTTT
clone size: -
J gene: TRBJ1-3
V gene: TRBV9
D gene: TRBD1

CDR3 protein: CASSEEGLAGGHTGELFF
CDR3 DNA: TGCGCCAGCAGCGAGGAGGGACTAGCGGGGGGGCACACCGGGGAGCTGTTTTTT
clone size: -
J gene: TRBJ2-2
V gene: TRBV5-1
D gene: TRBD2

CDR3 protein: CASSLVRTANTGELFF
CDR3 DNA: TGCGCCAGCAGCTTGGTCAGGACAGCGAACACCGGGGAGCTGTTTTTT
clone size: -
J gene: TRBJ2-2
V gene: TRBV5-1
D gene: -

CDR3 protein: CASSITSETEQFF
CDR3 DNA: TGTGCCAGTAGTATAACTTCGGAGACCGAGCAGTTCTTC
clone size: -
J gene: TRBJ2-1
V gene: TRBV19
D gene: -

CDR3 protein: CASSPENQPQHF
CDR3 DNA: TGTGCCAGCTCACCTGAGAATCAGCCCCAGCATTTT
clone size: -
J gene: TRBJ1-5
V gene: TRBV18
D gene: -

CDR3 protein: CASSLFGAGEEPQHF
CDR3 DNA: TGCGCCAGCAGCTTATTCGGGGCAGGGGAAGAGCCCCAGCATTTT
clone size: few
J gene: TRBJ1-5
V gene: TRBV5-1
D gene: -

CDR3 protein: CASSSGTRWGETQYF
CDR3 DNA: TGTGCCAGCAGCTCTGGGACTAGGTGGGGAGAGACCCAGTACTTC
clone size: once
J gene: TRBJ2-5
V gene: TRBV7-6
D gene: TRBD2